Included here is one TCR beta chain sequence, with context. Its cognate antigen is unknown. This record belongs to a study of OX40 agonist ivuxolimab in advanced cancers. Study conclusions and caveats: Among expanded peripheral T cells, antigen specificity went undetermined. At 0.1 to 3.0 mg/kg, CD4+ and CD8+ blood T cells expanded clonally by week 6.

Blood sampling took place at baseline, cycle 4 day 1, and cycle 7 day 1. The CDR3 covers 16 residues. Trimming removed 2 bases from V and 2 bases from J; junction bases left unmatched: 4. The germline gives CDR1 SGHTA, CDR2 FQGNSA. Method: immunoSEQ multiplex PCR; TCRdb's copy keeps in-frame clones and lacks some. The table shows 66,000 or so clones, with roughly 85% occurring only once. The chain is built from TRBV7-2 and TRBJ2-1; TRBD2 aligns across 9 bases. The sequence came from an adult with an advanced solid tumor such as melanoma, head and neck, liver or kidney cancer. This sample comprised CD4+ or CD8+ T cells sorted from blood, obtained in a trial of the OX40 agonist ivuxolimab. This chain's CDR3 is CASSLRSSGTYNEQFF. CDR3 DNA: TGTGCCAGCAGCTTAAGGTCTAGCGGGACCTACAATGAGCAGTTCTTC.